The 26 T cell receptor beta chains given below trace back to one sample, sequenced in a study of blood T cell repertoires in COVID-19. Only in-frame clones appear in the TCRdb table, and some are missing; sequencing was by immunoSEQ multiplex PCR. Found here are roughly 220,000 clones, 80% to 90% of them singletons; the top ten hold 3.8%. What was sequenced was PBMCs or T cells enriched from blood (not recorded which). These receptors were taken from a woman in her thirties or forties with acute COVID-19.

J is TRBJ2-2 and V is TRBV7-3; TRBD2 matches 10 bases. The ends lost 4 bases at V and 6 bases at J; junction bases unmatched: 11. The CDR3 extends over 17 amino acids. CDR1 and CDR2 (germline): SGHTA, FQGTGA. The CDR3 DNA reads TGTGCCAGCAGCTCTCCCACCCTAGCGGGAGTCTCCGGGGAGCTGTTTTTT. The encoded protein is CASSSPTLAGVSGELFF.

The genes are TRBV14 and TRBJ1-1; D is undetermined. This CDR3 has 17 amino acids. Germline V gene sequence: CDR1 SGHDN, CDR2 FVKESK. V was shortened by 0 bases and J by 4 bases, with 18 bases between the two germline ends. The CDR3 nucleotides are TGTGCCAGCAGCCAAGAATTCTGGGCAGGAGGACGCACTGAAGCTTTCTTT. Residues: CASSQEFWAGGRTEAFF.

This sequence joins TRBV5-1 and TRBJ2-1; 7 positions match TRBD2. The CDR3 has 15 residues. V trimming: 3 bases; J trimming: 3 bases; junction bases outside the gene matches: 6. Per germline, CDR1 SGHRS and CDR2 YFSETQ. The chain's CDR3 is CASSYASGGYNEQFF. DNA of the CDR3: TGCGCCAGCAGCTATGCTAGCGGAGGCTACAATGAGCAGTTCTTC. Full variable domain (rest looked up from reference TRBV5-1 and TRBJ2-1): KAGVTQTPRYLIKTRGQQVTLSCSPISGHRSVSWYQQTPGQGLQFLFEYFSETQRNKGNFPGRFSGRQFSNSRSEMNVSTLELGDSALYLCASSYASGGYNEQFFGPGTRLTVL.

CDR3 amino acids: CASSHPLRQETQYF. The CDR3, as DNA: TGTGCCAGCAGCCATCCTTTGCGCCAAGAGACCCAGTACTTC. The chain combines TRBV7-9 with TRBJ2-5; D gene uncertain. CDR1 is SEHNR and CDR2 is FQNEAQ in the germline V gene (reference sequence). V was cut by 5 bases and J by 1 base, with 11 bases left in between. The CDR3 runs to 14 residues.

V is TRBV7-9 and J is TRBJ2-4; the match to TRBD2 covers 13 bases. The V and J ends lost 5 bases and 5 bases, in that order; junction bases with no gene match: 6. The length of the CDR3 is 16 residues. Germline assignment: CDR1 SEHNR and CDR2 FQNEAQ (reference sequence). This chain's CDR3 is CASSPGLAGFQNIQYF. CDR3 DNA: TGTGCCAGCAGCCCGGGACTAGCGGGATTTCAAAACATTCAGTACTTC. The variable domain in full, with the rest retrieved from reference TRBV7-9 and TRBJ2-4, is DTGVSQNPRHKITKRGQNVTFRCDPISEHNRLYWYRQTLGQGPEFLTYFQNEAQLEKSRLLSDRFSAERPKGSFSTLEIQRTEQGDSAMYLCASSPGLAGFQNIQYFGAGTRLSVL.

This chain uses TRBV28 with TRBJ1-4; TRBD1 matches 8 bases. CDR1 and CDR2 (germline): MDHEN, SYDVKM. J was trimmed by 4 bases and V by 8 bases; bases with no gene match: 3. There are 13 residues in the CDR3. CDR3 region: CASLGQGNEKLFF. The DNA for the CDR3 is TGTGCCAGCCTCGGACAGGGTAATGAAAAACTGTTTTTT. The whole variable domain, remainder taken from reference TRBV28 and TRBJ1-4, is DVKVTQSSRYLVKRTGEKVFLECVQDMDHENMFWYRQDPGLGLRLIYFSYDVKMKEKGDIPEGYSVSREKKERFSLILESASTNQTSMYLCASLGQGNEKLFFGSGTQLSVL.

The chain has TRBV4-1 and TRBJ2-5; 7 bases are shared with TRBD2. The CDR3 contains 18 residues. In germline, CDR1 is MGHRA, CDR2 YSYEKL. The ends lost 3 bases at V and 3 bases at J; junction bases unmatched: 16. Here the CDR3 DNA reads TGCGCCAGCAGCCAGGACAAGATGGTAGCGGGTACGAAAGAGACCCAGTACTTC. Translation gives CASSQDKMVAGTKETQYF.

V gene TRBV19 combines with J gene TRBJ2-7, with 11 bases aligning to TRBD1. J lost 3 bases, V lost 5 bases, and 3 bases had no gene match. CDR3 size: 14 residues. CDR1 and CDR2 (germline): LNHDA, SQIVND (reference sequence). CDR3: CASSSGTGGYEQYF. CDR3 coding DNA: TGTGCCAGTAGTTCCGGGACAGGGGGCTACGAGCAGTACTTC.

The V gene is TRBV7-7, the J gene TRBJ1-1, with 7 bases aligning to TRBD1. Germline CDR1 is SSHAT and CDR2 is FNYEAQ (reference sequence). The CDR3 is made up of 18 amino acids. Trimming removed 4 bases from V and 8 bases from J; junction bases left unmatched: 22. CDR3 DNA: TGTGCCAGCAGCTCCACGACAGGGTCCCCTCTTTTCGTGGCGGAAGCTTTCTTT. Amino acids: CASSSTTGSPLFVAEAFF.

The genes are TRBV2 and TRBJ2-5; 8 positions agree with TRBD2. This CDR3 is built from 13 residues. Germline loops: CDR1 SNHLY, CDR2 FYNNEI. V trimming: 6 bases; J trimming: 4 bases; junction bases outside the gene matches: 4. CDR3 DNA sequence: TGTGCCAGCAGCCCGGGACTAGGAGAGACCCAGTACTTC. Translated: CASSPGLGETQYF.

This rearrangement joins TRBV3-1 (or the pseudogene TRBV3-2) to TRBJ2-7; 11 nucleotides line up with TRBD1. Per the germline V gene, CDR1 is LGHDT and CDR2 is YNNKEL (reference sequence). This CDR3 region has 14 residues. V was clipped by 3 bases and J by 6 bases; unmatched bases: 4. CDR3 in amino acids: CASSHGQGAREQYF. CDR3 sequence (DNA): TGTGCCAGCAGCCATGGACAGGGGGCGCGCGAGCAGTACTTC.

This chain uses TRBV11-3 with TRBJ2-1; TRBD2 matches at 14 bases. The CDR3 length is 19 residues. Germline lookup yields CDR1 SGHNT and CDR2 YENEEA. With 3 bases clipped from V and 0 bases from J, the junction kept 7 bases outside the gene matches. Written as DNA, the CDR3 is TGTGCCAGCAGCTTCAGACTAGCGGGAGGGAAGAGCTCCTACAATGAGCAGTTCTTC. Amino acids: CASSFRLAGGKSSYNEQFF.

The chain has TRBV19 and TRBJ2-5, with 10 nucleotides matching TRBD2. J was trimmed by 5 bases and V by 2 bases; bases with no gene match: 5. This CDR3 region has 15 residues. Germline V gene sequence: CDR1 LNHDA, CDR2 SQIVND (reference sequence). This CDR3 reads CASSILAGDSETQYF. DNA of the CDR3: TGTGCCAGTAGTATACTAGCGGGAGACTCGGAGACCCAGTACTTC. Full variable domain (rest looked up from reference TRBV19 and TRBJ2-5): DGGITQSPKYLFRKEGQNVTLSCEQNLNHDAMYWYRQDPGQGLRLIYYSQIVNDFQKGDIAEGYSVSREKKESFPLTVTSAQKNPTAFYLCASSILAGDSETQYFGPGTRLLVL.

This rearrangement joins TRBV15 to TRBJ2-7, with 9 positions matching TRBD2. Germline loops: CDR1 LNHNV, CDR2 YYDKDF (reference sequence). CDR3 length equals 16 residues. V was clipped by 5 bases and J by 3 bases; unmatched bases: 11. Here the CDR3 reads CATSQAGLAGSYEQYF. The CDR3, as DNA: TGTGCCACCAGCCAGGCCGGGCTAGCGGGGAGCTACGAGCAGTACTTC.

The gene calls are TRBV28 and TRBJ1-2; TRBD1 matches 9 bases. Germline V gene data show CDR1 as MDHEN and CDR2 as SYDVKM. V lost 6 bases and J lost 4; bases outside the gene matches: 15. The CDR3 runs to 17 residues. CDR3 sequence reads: CASRGPGQGGVFYGYTF. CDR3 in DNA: TGTGCCAGCAGGGGGCCGGGACAGGGTGGGGTATTCTATGGCTACACCTTC.

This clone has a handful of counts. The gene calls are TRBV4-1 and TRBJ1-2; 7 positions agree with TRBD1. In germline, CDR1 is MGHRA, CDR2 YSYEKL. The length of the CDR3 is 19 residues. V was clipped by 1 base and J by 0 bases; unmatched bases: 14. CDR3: CASSQGWDSKYFPNYGYTF. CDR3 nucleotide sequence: TGCGCCAGCAGCCAAGGGTGGGACAGCAAATACTTCCCTAACTATGGCTACACCTTC.

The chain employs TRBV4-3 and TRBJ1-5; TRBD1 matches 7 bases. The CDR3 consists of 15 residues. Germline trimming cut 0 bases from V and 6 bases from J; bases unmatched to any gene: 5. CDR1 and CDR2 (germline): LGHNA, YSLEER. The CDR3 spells CASSQDRQGGQPQHF. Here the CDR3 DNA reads TGCGCCAGCAGCCAAGATAGACAGGGAGGTCAGCCCCAGCATTTT.

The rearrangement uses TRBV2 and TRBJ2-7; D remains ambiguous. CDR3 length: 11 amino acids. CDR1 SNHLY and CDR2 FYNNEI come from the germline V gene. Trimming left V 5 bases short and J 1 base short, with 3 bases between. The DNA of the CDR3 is TGTGCCAGCAGTCGTTCCTACGAGCAGTACTTC. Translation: CASSRSYEQYF.

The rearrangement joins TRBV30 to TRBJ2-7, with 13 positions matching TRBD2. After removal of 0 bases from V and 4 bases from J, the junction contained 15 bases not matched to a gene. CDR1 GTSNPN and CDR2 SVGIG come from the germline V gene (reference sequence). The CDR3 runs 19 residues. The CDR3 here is CAWSVRKWTSGSADYEQYF. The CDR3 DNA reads TGTGCCTGGAGTGTACGAAAATGGACTAGCGGGAGCGCTGATTACGAGCAGTACTTC.

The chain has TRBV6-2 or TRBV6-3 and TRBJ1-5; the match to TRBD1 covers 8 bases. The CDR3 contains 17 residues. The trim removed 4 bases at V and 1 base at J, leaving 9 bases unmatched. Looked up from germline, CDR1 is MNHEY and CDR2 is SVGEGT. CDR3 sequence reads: CASSFDRGGSSNQPQHF. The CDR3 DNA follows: TGTGCCAGCAGTTTCGACAGGGGAGGTTCCAGCAATCAGCCCCAGCATTTT.

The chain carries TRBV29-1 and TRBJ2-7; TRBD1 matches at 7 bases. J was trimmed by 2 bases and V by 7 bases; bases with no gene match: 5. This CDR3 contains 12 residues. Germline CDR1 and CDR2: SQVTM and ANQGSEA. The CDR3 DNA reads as TGCAGCGCCCTGACAGGGCCCTACGAGCAGTACTTC. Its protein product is CSALTGPYEQYF.

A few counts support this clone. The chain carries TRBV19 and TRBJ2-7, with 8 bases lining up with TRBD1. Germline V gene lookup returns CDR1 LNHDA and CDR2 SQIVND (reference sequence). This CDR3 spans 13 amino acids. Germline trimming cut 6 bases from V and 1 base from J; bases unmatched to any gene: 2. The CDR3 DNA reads TGTGCCAGTAGCCGGACAGGGTCCTACGAGCAGTACTTC. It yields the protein CASSRTGSYEQYF.

CDR3 region: CSASGGLGFTGELFF. In DNA, the CDR3 is TGCAGTGCTAGTGGGGGACTAGGGTTTACCGGGGAGCTGTTTTTT. The rearrangement uses TRBV20-1 and TRBJ2-2; 8 positions match TRBD2. CDR1 DFQATT and CDR2 SNEGSKA come from the germline V gene (reference sequence). The CDR3 totals 15 residues. V shed 3 bases and J 5 bases; nucleotides not matched to a gene: 8.

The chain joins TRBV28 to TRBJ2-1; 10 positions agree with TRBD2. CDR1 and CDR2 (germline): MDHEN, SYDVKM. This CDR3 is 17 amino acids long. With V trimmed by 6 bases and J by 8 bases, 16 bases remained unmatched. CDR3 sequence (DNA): TGTGCCAGCAGCCCCGAGTCCGCTAGCGGGAGAAGGTATGAGCAGTTCTTC. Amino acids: CASSPESASGRRYEQFF.

The CDR3 region is CASSGQDVTGELFF. The CDR3 coding sequence is TGTGCCAGCTCAGGACAGGACGTCACCGGGGAGCTGTTTTTT. The chain combines TRBV18 with TRBJ2-2; 7 bases map to TRBD1. The CDR3 runs 14 residues. The germline V gene has CDR1 KGHSH and CDR2 LQKENI. V lost 5 bases, J lost 4 bases, and 4 bases stayed unmatched. Supplemented by reference TRBV18 and TRBJ2-2, the full variable domain reads NAGVMQNPRHLVRRRGQEARLRCSPMKGHSHVYWYRQLPEEGLKFMVYLQKENIIDESGMPKERFSAEFPKEGPSILRIQQVVRGDSAAYFCASSGQDVTGELFFGEGSRLTVL.

CDR3 coding DNA: TGTGCCAGCAGCGTACTGGCAGACAATCAGCCCCAGCATTTT. Translation: CASSVLADNQPQHF. The chain links TRBV9 to TRBJ1-5, with D unresolved. Trimming shortened V by 1 base and J by 3 bases, and 8 bases separated the two germline ends. This CDR3 has 14 residues. CDR1 is SGDLS and CDR2 is YYNGEE in the germline V gene.